The clone carrying this T cell receptor beta chain was observed a single time. Antigen: not known. The data are from a study of cytomegalovirus exposure and HLA in healthy donors. Study outcomes and limitations: There were some public TCRs occurring in many donors, but most TCR sequences were rare. Researchers reported that a few CMV-associated chains were confirmed in vitro as CMV antigen-specific.

Germline CDR1 MNHNS, CDR2 SASEGT. This CDR3 is 15 amino acids long. Trimming at V came to 4 bases and at J to 10 bases, leaving 12 bases not matched to a gene. Sequencing was performed with immunoSEQ multiplex PCR; in TCRdb, only in-frame clones are kept and a portion is missing. Of 150,000 to 200,000 clones listed, around nine tenths are singletons. The receptor's source is a woman younger than 35 in good health and CMV-seropositive. This sequence joins TRBV6-1 and TRBJ1-5, with TRBD1 matching over 8 bases. Sequencing was done on a sample of PBMCs. Written as DNA, the CDR3 is TGTGCCAGCAGTGGCGCAACAGGGGGTATCAGCCCCCAGCATTTT. It codes for CASSGATGGISPQHF.